The 12 T cell receptor beta chains below all came from one sample that was sequenced in a study of shared clonotypes between healthy human individuals. Assay used: immunoSEQ multiplex PCR; TCRdb lists only in-frame clones, some missing. The sample shows roughly 2,500,000 clones, 80% to 95% of them seen only once. The material sequenced was naive CD4+ T cells from PBMCs. The subset was: CD45RA+ positively selected. The receptors were gathered from a young man in good health. Some clones in this sample may be carry-over from other donors' samples.

The chain recombines TRBV4-2 with TRBJ2-7, with TRBD2 matching 11 bases. The V segment lost 3 bases and the J segment 6 bases; nucleotides outside the gene matches: 10. Germline V gene data show CDR1 as LGHNA and CDR2 as YNFKEQ. The CDR3 sequence is 16 residues long. CDR3 residues: CASSQDSGRAAGEQYF. DNA of the CDR3: TGTGCCAGCAGCCAGGATAGCGGGAGGGCCGCGGGCGAGCAGTACTTC.

The chain carries TRBV4-2 and TRBJ2-1; 9 bases are shared with TRBD2. J lost 0 bases, V lost 1 base, and 1 base had no gene match. CDR1 and CDR2 (germline): LGHNA, YNFKEQ. The CDR3 sequence is 16 residues long. The DNA for the CDR3 is TGTGCCAGCAGCCAAGGACTAGCGGACTCCTACAATGAGCAGTTCTTC. Protein sequence: CASSQGLADSYNEQFF.

The V call is TRBV5-1, the J call TRBJ1-1; tentatively, D is TRBD1 (6 bases). V lost 3 bases and J lost 0, with 18 bases in between. Germline V gives CDR1 SGHRS, CDR2 YFSETQ. This CDR3 comprises 17 residues. The CDR3 spells CASSSNYRTDMNTEAFF. As DNA, the CDR3 is TGCGCCAGCAGCTCAAACTACAGGACAGACATGAACACTGAAGCTTTCTTT.

The chain carries TRBV7-8 and TRBJ1-3; 7 bases map to TRBD1. This CDR3 comprises 14 residues. The germline V gene encodes CDR1 SGHVS and CDR2 FQNEAQ. J was trimmed by 5 bases and V by 8 bases; bases with no gene match: 9. Here the CDR3 reads CASLPQGDRNTIYF. CDR3 coding DNA: TGTGCCAGCCTACCCCAGGGGGATCGAAACACCATATATTTT. Looking up the rest from reference TRBV7-8 and TRBJ1-3 gives the full variable domain: GAGVSQSPRYKVAKRGQDVALRCDPISGHVSLFWYQQALGQGPEFLTYFQNEAQLDKSGLPSDRFFAERPEGSVSTLKIQRTQQEDSAVYLCASLPQGDRNTIYFGEGSWLTVV.

In the case of this clone: The sample carries other DNA sequences with the same CDR3. This chain joins TRBV6-5 and TRBJ1-2; a possible D gene is TRBD1 (6 bases). The CDR3 length is 13 residues. The germline CDR1 and CDR2 sequences are MNHEY and SVGAGI. V lost 6 bases, J lost 2 bases, and 10 bases lay in between. CDR3 sequence: CASRLQGNYGYTF. Here the CDR3 DNA reads TGTGCCAGCAGACTCCAGGGGAACTATGGCTACACCTTC.

The gene calls are TRBV11-1 and TRBJ2-7; D gene uncertain. V lost 3 bases and J lost 2, with 14 bases in between. The CDR3 is made up of 15 amino acids. The germline CDR1 and CDR2 sequences are SGHAT and FQDESV (reference sequence). The CDR3 here is CASSLLRQNAYEQYF. CDR3 in DNA: TGTGCCAGCAGCTTGCTTCGGCAGAATGCCTACGAGCAGTACTTC.

Note on this clone: Other DNA sequences from this sample encode an identical CDR3 as well. V gene TRBV7-3 combines with J gene TRBJ1-1; D might be TRBD1 (5 bases). The germline V gene has CDR1 SGHTA and CDR2 FQGTGA. The CDR3 contains 13 residues. With 5 bases removed from V and 1 base from J, the gap between germline ends came to 8 bases. The CDR3 DNA is TGTGCCAGCAGCCTCCAGGGGAACACTGAAGCTTTCTTT. It specifies CASSLQGNTEAFF.

The chain couples TRBV7-8 to TRBJ2-1; TRBD2 matches 13 bases. Germline lookup yields CDR1 SGHVS and CDR2 FQNEAQ. The CDR3 spans 17 residues. With V trimmed by 5 bases and J by 6 bases, 10 bases remained unmatched. For the CDR3, the DNA is TGTGCCAGCAGCATTAAACCGGGACTAGCGGGATTCAATGAGCAGTTCTTC. Its protein is CASSIKPGLAGFNEQFF.

On this clone itself: This specimen includes other DNA sequences encoding the same CDR3. The chain carries TRBV6-5 and TRBJ2-7; TRBD1 agrees at 7 bases. V dropped 3 bases and J dropped 3; count of bases not matched to a gene: 5. Germline V gives CDR1 MNHEY, CDR2 SVGAGI. CDR3 length: 14 residues. The CDR3 sequence: CASSYNRDSYEQYF. The CDR3 DNA follows: TGTGCCAGCAGTTATAACCGGGACAGCTACGAGCAGTACTTC.

The genes are TRBV6-1 and TRBJ1-2; 10 bases map to TRBD1. Germline V gene sequence: CDR1 MNHNS, CDR2 SASEGT. The ends lost 4 bases at V and 2 bases at J; junction bases unmatched: 4. There are 15 residues in the CDR3. CDR3 loop: CASSAGQGVNYGYTF. The CDR3 DNA reads TGTGCCAGCAGTGCCGGACAGGGGGTCAACTATGGCTACACCTTC.

A few counts support this clone. V usage is TRBV28 and J usage is TRBJ1-1; no reliable D call. CDR1 and CDR2 (germline): MDHEN, SYDVKM. This CDR3 is built from 12 residues. V was clipped by 3 bases and J by 7 bases, with 9 bases between them. This CDR3 reads CASSFSRFEAFF. CDR3 sequence (DNA): TGTGCCAGCAGTTTCTCACGGTTTGAAGCTTTCTTT.

The V gene is TRBV6-5, the J gene TRBJ1-1, with D hard to call. The CDR3 sequence is 15 residues long. CDR1 and CDR2 from the germline V gene are MNHEY and SVGAGI. The V end lost 6 bases, the J end lost 1 base, and 15 bases lay between the germline ends. CDR3 coding DNA: TGTGCCAGCAGACTCCGGAGCAGGCCGAACACTGAAGCTTTCTTT. Encoded protein: CASRLRSRPNTEAFF.